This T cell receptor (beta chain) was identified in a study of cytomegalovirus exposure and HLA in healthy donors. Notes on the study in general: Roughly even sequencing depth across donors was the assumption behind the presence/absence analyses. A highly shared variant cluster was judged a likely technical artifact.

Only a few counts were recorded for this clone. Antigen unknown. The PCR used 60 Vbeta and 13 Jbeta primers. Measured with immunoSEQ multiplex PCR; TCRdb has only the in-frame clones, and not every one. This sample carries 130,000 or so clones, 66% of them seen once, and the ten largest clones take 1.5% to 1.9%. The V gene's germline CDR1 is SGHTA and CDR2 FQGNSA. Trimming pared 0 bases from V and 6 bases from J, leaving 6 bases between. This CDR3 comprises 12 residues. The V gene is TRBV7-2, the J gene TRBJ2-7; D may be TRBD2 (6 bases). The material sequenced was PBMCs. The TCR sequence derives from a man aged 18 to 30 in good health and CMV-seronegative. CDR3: CASSLAGGEQYF. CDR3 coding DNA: TGTGCCAGCAGCTTAGCGGGAGGCGAGCAGTACTTC. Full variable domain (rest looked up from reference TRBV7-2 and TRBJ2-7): GAGVSQSPSNKVTEKGKDVELRCDPISGHTALYWYRQSLGQGLEFLIYFQGNSAPDKSGLPSDRFSAERTGGSVSTLTIQRTQQEDSAVYLCASSLAGGEQYFGPGTRLTVT.